These T cell receptor beta chains were read from a single sample in a study of Ad26.COV2.S vaccination and SARS-CoV-2 variants. The assay was immunoSEQ multiplex PCR, and TCRdb's table has in-frame clones only and misses some. The sample holds around 450,000 clones, 88% seen once. This specimen consisted of peripheral blood, obtained in a trial of Ad26.COV2.S vaccine versus placebo. These receptors all stem from a person between 18 and 65 years old who received the Ad26.COV2.S COVID-19 vaccine or a placebo. Both conserved end residues are part of each CDR3. A D gene is named only where the DNA matches it firmly. Not every row has a clone size; where given, it reads once, few, many or a size class.

v_call: TRBV4-3
clone_size: -
d_call: -
j_call: TRBJ2-2
cdr3_aa: CASSQEARGELFF
cdr3_nt: TGCGCCAGCAGCCAAGAGGCTCGCGGGGAGCTGTTTTTT

v_call: TRBV15
clone_size: -
d_call: -
j_call: TRBJ1-4
cdr3_aa: CATSANAGNEKLFF
cdr3_nt: TGTGCCACCAGCGCGAATGCAGGGAATGAAAAACTGTTTTTT

v_call: TRBV7-2
clone_size: -
d_call: TRBD1
j_call: TRBJ2-7
cdr3_aa: CASSSTGGLYEQYF
cdr3_nt: TGTGCCAGCAGCTCGACAGGGGGTCTCTACGAGCAGTACTTC

v_call: TRBV11-3
clone_size: -
d_call: -
j_call: TRBJ2-7
cdr3_aa: CASSLGGRAGYEQYF
cdr3_nt: TGTGCCAGCAGCTTAGGAGGTAGGGCTGGCTACGAGCAGTACTTC

v_call: TRBV11-2
clone_size: -
d_call: -
j_call: TRBJ2-2
cdr3_aa: CASSPRLRLPSLDTGELFF
cdr3_nt: TGTGCCAGCAGCCCCAGGCTAAGGCTTCCGTCCCTCGACACCGGGGAGCTGTTTTTT

v_call: TRBV2
clone_size: many
d_call: -
j_call: TRBJ1-1
cdr3_aa: CASKGGRSPEAFF
cdr3_nt: TGTGCCAGCAAGGGGGGGCGAAGTCCTGAAGCTTTCTTT

v_call: TRBV12-5
clone_size: once
d_call: -
j_call: TRBJ1-1
cdr3_aa: CASGLGRATEAFF
cdr3_nt: TGTGCTAGTGGTTTGGGCAGGGCCACTGAAGCTTTCTTT

v_call: TRBV2
clone_size: -
d_call: TRBD2
j_call: TRBJ2-1
cdr3_aa: CASSEGTRRNEQFF
cdr3_nt: TGTGCCAGCAGTGAAGGGACTAGAAGGAATGAGCAGTTCTTC

v_call: TRBV4-1
clone_size: -
d_call: TRBD2
j_call: TRBJ2-5
cdr3_aa: CASSQDPYPAGGLKETQYF
cdr3_nt: TGCGCCAGCAGCCAAGATCCCTATCCGGCGGGGGGTTTAAAAGAGACCCAGTACTTC

v_call: TRBV6-5
clone_size: -
d_call: -
j_call: TRBJ1-2
cdr3_aa: CASSYSTVNYGYTF
cdr3_nt: TGTGCCAGCAGTTACTCGACGGTTAACTATGGCTACACCTTC

v_call: TRBV7-3
clone_size: -
d_call: -
j_call: TRBJ2-5
cdr3_aa: CASSSQIQETQYF
cdr3_nt: TGTGCCAGCAGCTCCCAGATCCAAGAGACCCAGTACTTC

v_call: TRBV6-6
clone_size: -
d_call: -
j_call: TRBJ2-7
cdr3_aa: CASTIPTTPLYEQYF
cdr3_nt: TGTGCCAGCACAATACCAACCACCCCTCTCTACGAGCAGTACTTC

v_call: TRBV6-2/TRBV6-3
clone_size: -
d_call: TRBD1
j_call: TRBJ1-1
cdr3_aa: CASSVTGGRTEAFF
cdr3_nt: TGTGCCAGCAGTGTGACAGGGGGACGGACTGAAGCTTTCTTT

v_call: TRBV9
clone_size: medium-sized
d_call: TRBD1
j_call: TRBJ1-1
cdr3_aa: CASSVTGELNTEAFF
cdr3_nt: TGTGCCAGCAGCGTCACAGGGGAACTAAACACTGAAGCTTTCTTT

v_call: TRBV19
clone_size: -
d_call: -
j_call: TRBJ2-3
cdr3_aa: CAARSGDTQYF
cdr3_nt: TGTGCCGCGCGGTCCGGAGATACGCAGTATTTT

v_call: TRBV11-2
clone_size: -
d_call: TRBD1
j_call: TRBJ1-6
cdr3_aa: CASSLVGTGNSPLHF
cdr3_nt: TGTGCCAGCAGCTTAGTGGGGACAGGAAATTCACCCCTCCACTTT

v_call: TRBV28
clone_size: many
d_call: -
j_call: TRBJ2-2
cdr3_aa: CASSSGIGDTGELFF
cdr3_nt: TGTGCCAGCAGTTCGGGGATTGGGGACACCGGGGAGCTGTTTTTT

v_call: TRBV7-2
clone_size: -
d_call: -
j_call: TRBJ2-7
cdr3_aa: CASSLGAYEQYF
cdr3_nt: TGTGCCAGCAGCTTGGGGGCCTACGAGCAGTACTTC

v_call: TRBV23-1
clone_size: -
d_call: TRBD2
j_call: TRBJ2-2
cdr3_aa: CASSQPTGGVWSGELFF
cdr3_nt: TGCGCCAGCAGTCAACCCACCGGGGGGGTTTGGTCCGGGGAGCTGTTTTTT

v_call: TRBV19
clone_size: -
d_call: -
j_call: TRBJ2-7
cdr3_aa: CASSTTSYYEQYF
cdr3_nt: TGTGCCAGTAGTACGACAAGCTACTACGAGCAGTACTTC

v_call: TRBV4-2
clone_size: -
d_call: TRBD1
j_call: TRBJ1-1
cdr3_aa: CASSLSDRVHTEAFF
cdr3_nt: TGTGCCAGCAGCCTATCGGACAGGGTCCACACTGAAGCTTTCTTT

v_call: TRBV6-2/TRBV6-3
clone_size: -
d_call: -
j_call: TRBJ1-5
cdr3_aa: CASSYATLLGNQPQHF
cdr3_nt: TGTGCCAGCAGTTACGCGACCCTGTTGGGCAATCAGCCCCAGCATTTT

v_call: TRBV5-1
clone_size: -
d_call: TRBD2
j_call: TRBJ2-1
cdr3_aa: CASSAGLAGGTNEQFF
cdr3_nt: TGCGCCAGCAGCGCAGGACTAGCGGGGGGTACGAATGAGCAGTTCTTC

v_call: TRBV9
clone_size: -
d_call: -
j_call: TRBJ1-3
cdr3_aa: CASSHPMGSKDKWAGNTIYF
cdr3_nt: TGTGCCAGCAGCCACCCGATGGGGAGCAAAGATAAGTGGGCTGGAAACACCATATATTTT